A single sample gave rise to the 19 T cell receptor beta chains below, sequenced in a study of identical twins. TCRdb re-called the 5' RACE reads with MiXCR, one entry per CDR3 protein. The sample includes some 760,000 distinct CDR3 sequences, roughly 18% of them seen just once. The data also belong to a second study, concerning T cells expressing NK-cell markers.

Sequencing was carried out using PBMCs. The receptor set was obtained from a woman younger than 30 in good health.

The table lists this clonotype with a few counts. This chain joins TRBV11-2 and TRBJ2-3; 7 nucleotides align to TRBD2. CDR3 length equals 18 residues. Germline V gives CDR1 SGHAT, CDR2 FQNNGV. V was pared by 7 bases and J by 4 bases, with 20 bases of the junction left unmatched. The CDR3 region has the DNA TGTGCCAGCACCGAAAGGATCGCGGGCGGGAGCCGCCCAGATACGCAGTATTTT. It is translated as CASTERIAGGSRPDTQYF.

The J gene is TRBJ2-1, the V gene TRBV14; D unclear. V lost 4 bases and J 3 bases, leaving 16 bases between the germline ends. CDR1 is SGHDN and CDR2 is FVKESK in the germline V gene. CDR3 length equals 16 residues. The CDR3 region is CASSPINTDFYNEQFF. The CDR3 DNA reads TGTGCCAGCAGCCCGATAAATACAGACTTCTACAATGAGCAGTTCTTC. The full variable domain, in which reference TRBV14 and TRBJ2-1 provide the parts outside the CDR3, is EAGVTQFPSHSVIEKGQTVTLRCDPISGHDNLYWYRRVMGKEIKFLLHFVKESKQDESGMPNNRFLAERTGGTYSTLKVQPAELEDSGVYFCASSPINTDFYNEQFFGPGTRLTVL.

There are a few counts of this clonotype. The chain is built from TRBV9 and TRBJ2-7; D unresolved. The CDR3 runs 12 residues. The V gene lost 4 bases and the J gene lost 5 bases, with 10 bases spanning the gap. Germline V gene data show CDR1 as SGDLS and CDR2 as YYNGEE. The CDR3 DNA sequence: TGTGCCAGCAGCTCAGGCCGTGACGAGCAGTACTTC. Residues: CASSSGRDEQYF. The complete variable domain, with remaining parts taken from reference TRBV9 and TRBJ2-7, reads DSGVTQTPKHLITATGQRVTLRCSPRSGDLSVYWYQQSLDQGLQFLIQYYNGEERAKGNILERFSAQQFPDLHSELNLSSLELGDSALYFCASSSGRDEQYFGPGTRLTVT.

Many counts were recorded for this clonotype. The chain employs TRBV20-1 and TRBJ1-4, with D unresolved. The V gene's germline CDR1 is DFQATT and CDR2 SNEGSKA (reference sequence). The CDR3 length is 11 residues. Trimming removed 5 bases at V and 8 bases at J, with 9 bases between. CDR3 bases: TGCAGTGCTCTCTGGCAGGAAAAACTGTTTTTT. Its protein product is CSALWQEKLFF.

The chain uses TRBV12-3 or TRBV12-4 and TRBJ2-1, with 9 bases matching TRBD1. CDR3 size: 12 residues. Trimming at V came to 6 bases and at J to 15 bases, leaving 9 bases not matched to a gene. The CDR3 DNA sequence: TGTGCCAGCAGACGGGACAGGGTAGATGTGTTCTTC. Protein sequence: CASRRDRVDVFF.

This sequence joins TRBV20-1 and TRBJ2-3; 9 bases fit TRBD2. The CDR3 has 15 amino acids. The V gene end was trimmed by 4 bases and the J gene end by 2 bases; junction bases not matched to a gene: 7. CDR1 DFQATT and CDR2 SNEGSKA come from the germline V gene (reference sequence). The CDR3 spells CSAKSTSGNTDTQYF. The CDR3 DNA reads TGCAGTGCTAAGTCGACTAGCGGCAACACAGATACGCAGTATTTT.

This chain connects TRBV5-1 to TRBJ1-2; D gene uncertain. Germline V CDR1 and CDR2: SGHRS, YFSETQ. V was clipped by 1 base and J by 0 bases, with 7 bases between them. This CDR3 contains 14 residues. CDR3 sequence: CASSLKTPNYGYTF. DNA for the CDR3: TGCGCCAGCAGCTTGAAAACTCCTAACTATGGCTACACCTTC. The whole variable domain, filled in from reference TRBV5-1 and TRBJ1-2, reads KAGVTQTPRYLIKTRGQQVTLSCSPISGHRSVSWYQQTPGQGLQFLFEYFSETQRNKGNFPGRFSGRQFSNSRSEMNVSTLELGDSALYLCASSLKTPNYGYTFGSGTRLTVV.

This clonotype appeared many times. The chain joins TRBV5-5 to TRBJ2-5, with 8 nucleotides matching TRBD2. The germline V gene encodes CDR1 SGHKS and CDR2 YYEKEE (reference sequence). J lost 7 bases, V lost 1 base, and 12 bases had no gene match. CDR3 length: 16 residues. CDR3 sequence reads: CASSLFREGRVRTQYF. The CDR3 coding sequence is TGTGCCAGCAGCTTGTTCCGGGAGGGTCGGGTTCGGACCCAGTACTTC.

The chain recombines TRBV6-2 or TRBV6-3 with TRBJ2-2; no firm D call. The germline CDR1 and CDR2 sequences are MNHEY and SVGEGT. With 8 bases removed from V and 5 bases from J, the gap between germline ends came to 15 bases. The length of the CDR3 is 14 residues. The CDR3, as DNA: TGTGCCAGCTCGGGCACTTATAATACCGGGGAGCTGTTTTTT. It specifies CASSGTYNTGELFF.

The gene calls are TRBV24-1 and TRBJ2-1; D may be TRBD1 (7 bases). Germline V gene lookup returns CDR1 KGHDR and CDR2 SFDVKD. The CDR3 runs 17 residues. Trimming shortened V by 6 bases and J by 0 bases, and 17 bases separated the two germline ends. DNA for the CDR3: TGTGCCACCAGTCAGGGGGGAGGACGGAGCTCCTACAATGAGCAGTTCTTC. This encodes CATSQGGGRSSYNEQFF.

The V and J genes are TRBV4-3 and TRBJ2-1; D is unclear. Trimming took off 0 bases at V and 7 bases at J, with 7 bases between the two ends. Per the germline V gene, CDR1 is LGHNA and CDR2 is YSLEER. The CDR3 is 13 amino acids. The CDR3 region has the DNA TGCGCCAGCAGCCAAGAACTCAGAAATGAGCAGTTCTTC. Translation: CASSQELRNEQFF.

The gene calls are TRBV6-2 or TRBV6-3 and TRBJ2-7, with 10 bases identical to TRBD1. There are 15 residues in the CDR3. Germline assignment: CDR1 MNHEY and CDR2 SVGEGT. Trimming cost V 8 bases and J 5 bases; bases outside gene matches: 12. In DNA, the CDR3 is TGTGCCAGCTTAAGGTCGGGACAGGGGAGAAACGAGCAGTACTTC. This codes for CASLRSGQGRNEQYF.

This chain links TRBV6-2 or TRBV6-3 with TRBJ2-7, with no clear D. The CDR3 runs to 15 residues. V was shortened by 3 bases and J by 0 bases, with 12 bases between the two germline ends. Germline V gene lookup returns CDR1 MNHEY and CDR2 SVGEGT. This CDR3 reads CASSYPVSGSYEQYF. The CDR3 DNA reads TGTGCCAGCAGTTATCCCGTTTCGGGCTCCTACGAGCAGTACTTC.

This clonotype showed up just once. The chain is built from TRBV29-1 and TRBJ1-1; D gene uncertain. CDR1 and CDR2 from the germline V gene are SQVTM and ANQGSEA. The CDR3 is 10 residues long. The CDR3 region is CSAILTEAFF. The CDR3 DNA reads TGCAGTGCCATATTGACTGAAGCTTTCTTT.

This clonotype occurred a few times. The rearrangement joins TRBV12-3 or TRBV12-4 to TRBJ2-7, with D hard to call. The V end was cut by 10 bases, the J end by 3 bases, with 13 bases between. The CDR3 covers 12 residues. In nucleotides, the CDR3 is TGTGCCACCAGCCGGGCAGGCTACGAGCAGTACTTC. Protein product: CATSRAGYEQYF.

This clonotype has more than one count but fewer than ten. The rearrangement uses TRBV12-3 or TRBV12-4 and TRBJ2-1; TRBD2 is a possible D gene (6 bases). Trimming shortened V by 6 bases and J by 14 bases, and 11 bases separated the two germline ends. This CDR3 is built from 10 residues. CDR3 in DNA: TGTGCCAGCAGAGGGGACTGGGAGTTCTTC. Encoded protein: CASRGDWEFF.

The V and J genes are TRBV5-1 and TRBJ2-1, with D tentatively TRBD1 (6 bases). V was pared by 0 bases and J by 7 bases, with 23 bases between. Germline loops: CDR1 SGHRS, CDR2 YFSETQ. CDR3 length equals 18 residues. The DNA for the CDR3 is TGCGCCAGCAGCTTGGCCCCCCAGGGGAGCCGGGGTAGGAATGAGCAGTTCTTC. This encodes CASSLAPQGSRGRNEQFF.

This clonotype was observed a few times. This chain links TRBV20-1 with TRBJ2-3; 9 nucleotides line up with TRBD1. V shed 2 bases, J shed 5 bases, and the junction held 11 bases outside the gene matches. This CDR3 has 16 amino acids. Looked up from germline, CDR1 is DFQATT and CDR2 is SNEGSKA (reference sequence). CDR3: CSARNDLDRGGDTQYF. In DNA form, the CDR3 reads TGCAGTGCTAGAAACGACTTGGACAGGGGCGGAGATACGCAGTATTTT.

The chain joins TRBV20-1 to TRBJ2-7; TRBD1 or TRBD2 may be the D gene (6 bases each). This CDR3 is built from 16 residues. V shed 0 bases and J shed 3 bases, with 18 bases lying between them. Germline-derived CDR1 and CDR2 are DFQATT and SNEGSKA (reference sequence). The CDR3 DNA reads TGCAGTGCTAGAGACCCAAAAGGGGGGATCAACTACGAGCAGTACTTC. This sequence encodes CSARDPKGGINYEQYF.